One and the same sample provided the 30 T cell receptor beta chains below, sequenced in a study of beta chain features in type 1 diabetes. Findings of the study overall: TCRB CDR3 length was moderately but significantly reduced in all four CD4+ subsets of Type 1 diabetes patients.

These receptors' antigens are unknown. The investigators reverse transcribed all of the isolated RNA, so they sequenced expressed TCRB transcripts. Clones were read by immunoSEQ multiplex PCR, and TCRdb kept only the in-frame ones, dropping some. The sample includes about 240,000 clones, about 15% of them seen just once. The sequenced material came from naive CD4+ T cells from blood. The receptors shown here come from a man aged 30 to 45 with type 1 diabetes.

The V gene is TRBV29-1, the J gene TRBJ1-1; D unresolved. The CDR3 is 13 amino acids. The V end was cut by 6 bases, the J end by 4 bases, with 15 bases between. Germline CDR1 is SQVTM and CDR2 is ANQGSEA. The CDR3 is CSVGEVEGTEAFF. As DNA, the CDR3 is TGCAGCGTGGGAGAGGTGGAGGGCACTGAAGCTTTCTTT.

The chain uses TRBV5-6 and TRBJ2-5; 8 bases agree with TRBD1. Germline V gives CDR1 SGHDT, CDR2 YYEEEE. The CDR3 covers 15 residues. Trimming took 4 bases from V and 5 from J; bases not matched to a gene: 10. CDR3 loop: CASSLGQGHSETQYF. CDR3 bases: TGTGCCAGCAGCCTCGGACAGGGCCATAGTGAGACCCAGTACTTC.

The chain uses TRBV6-5 and TRBJ2-5; 9 bases match TRBD1. The ends lost 5 bases at V and 5 bases at J; junction bases unmatched: 9. Per germline, CDR1 MNHEY and CDR2 SVGAGI. The CDR3 has 15 residues. CDR3 nucleotides: TGTGCCAGCAGTATAACGGGGACAGGGAGGGAGACCCAGTACTTC. It codes for CASSITGTGRETQYF.

This clone was seen a handful of times. This CDR3 is also generated by other DNA sequences in the sample. The V and J genes are TRBV7-6 and TRBJ2-5, with 7 nucleotides matching TRBD1. With 5 bases clipped from V and 2 bases from J, the junction kept 5 bases outside the gene matches. The CDR3 sequence is 14 residues long. Germline CDR1 SGHVS, CDR2 FNYEAQ. The CDR3 DNA sequence: TGTGCCAGCAGCCTCGGGACAGCACAAGAGACCCAGTACTTC. This encodes CASSLGTAQETQYF.

V usage is TRBV4-2 and J usage is TRBJ1-5, with D perhaps TRBD1 (5 bases). CDR3 size: 13 residues. The V gene's germline CDR1 is LGHNA and CDR2 YNFKEQ. Trimming took 0 bases from V and 11 from J, leaving 11 bases between them. CDR3 coding DNA: TGTGCCAGCAGCCAAGATGAAGGGGCCACCCAGCATTTT. Translating gives CASSQDEGATQHF.

The V call is TRBV5-1, the J call TRBJ2-5, with D possibly matching TRBD1 (7 bases). V lost 0 bases, J lost 2 bases, and 11 bases lay in between. This CDR3 spans 15 amino acids. Germline V gives CDR1 SGHRS, CDR2 YFSETQ. CDR3 sequence (DNA): TGCGCCAGCAGCTTGGGGCAGGGGGGTCAAGAGACCCAGTACTTC. It yields the protein CASSLGQGGQETQYF.

This clone was observed a few times. Additional DNA sequences in this sample encode the identical CDR3. The genes are TRBV5-1 and TRBJ2-5; 9 bases align to TRBD1. V lost 4 bases to trimming and J lost 2 bases; unmatched junction nucleotides: 3. This CDR3 comprises 14 residues. The germline V gene encodes CDR1 SGHRS and CDR2 YFSETQ. This CDR3 is CASSPGQGQETQYF. The CDR3, as DNA: TGCGCCAGCAGCCCGGGACAGGGACAAGAGACCCAGTACTTC.

Only a few counts were recorded for this clone. The chain combines TRBV7-9 with TRBJ2-2; 7 bases align to TRBD1. The CDR3 has 15 amino acids. Losses at the gene ends were 5 bases for V and 4 bases for J; bases not matched to a gene: 7. Germline CDR1 SEHNR, CDR2 FQNEAQ (reference sequence). Here the CDR3 reads CASSTRGQLTGELFF. The CDR3 coding sequence is TGTGCCAGCAGCACCAGGGGACAGCTCACCGGGGAGCTGTTTTTT.

This clone was recorded at least ten times. One end of the junction varies from germline; a read error may be responsible. V and J are TRBV23-1 and TRBJ2-7; D is possibly TRBD2 (7 bases). TRBV23-1 qualifies as an ORF whose function is uncertain. The CDR3 sequence is 11 residues long. CDR3 coding DNA: TGCGCCAGCAGTCAATCGGGGGAGGGGGGATTC. Its protein is CASSQSGEGGF.

In this sample, this clone turned up a few times. The CDR3 spells CASSQDRGPDTQYF. The CDR3 DNA reads TGTGCCAGCAGCCAAGATCGTGGGCCAGATACGCAGTATTTT. The gene calls are TRBV14 and TRBJ2-3; D remains unclear. V gave up 0 bases and J gave up 4 bases, with 8 bases separating them. CDR3 length: 14 residues. Germline-derived CDR1 and CDR2 are SGHDN and FVKESK.

This clone appeared a few times. CDR3 loop: CASSEWGEGTEAFF. CDR3 coding DNA: TGTGCCAGCAGTGAATGGGGGGAGGGGACTGAAGCTTTCTTT. The chain couples TRBV25-1 to TRBJ1-1; a weak D match, TRBD1 (5 bases). Germline CDR1 and CDR2: MGHDK and SYGVNS. With 1 base removed from V and 5 bases from J, the gap between germline ends came to 11 bases. The CDR3 spans 14 residues. The full variable domain, in which reference TRBV25-1 and TRBJ1-1 provide the parts outside the CDR3, is EADIYQTPRYLVIGTGKKITLECSQTMGHDKMYWYQQDPGMELHLIHYSYGVNSTEKGDLSSESTVSRIRTEHFPLTLESARPSHTSQYLCASSEWGEGTEAFFGQGTRLTVV.

This clone came up a few times. The chain is built from TRBV6-5 and TRBJ1-2; TRBD1 matches 7 bases. CDR1 MNHEY and CDR2 SVGAGI come from the germline V gene. Trimming at V came to 0 bases and at J to 0 bases, leaving 4 bases not matched to a gene. CDR3 length equals 16 residues. CDR3 in amino acids: CASSYSTGDANYGYTF. As DNA, the CDR3 is TGTGCCAGCAGTTACTCAACAGGGGATGCTAACTATGGCTACACCTTC.

This clone has a single count. The rearrangement uses TRBV5-4 and TRBJ1-3; weak D call: TRBD1 (6 bases). With 5 bases removed from V and 2 bases from J, the gap between germline ends came to 11 bases. CDR1 and CDR2 (germline): SGHNT, YYREEE (reference sequence). The CDR3 loop spans 14 amino acids. CDR3 loop: CASRDNRAGNTIYF. CDR3 DNA: TGTGCCAGCAGGGACAACAGGGCTGGAAACACCATATATTTT.

This chain uses TRBV5-1 with TRBJ2-3; TRBD2 agrees at 7 bases. The V and J ends lost 2 bases and 2 bases, in that order; junction bases with no gene match: 5. The CDR3 runs to 15 residues. Germline V gene data show CDR1 as SGHRS and CDR2 as YFSETQ. The CDR3 is CASSLRLADTDTQYF. CDR3 DNA: TGCGCCAGCAGCTTAAGACTAGCAGACACAGATACGCAGTATTTT.

This clone was seen more than once but under ten times. The chain joins TRBV11-2 to TRBJ2-1; TRBD2 aligns across 11 bases. In germline, CDR1 is SGHAT, CDR2 FQNNGV. This CDR3 has 15 residues. After removal of 0 bases from V and 9 bases from J, the junction contained 4 bases not matched to a gene. This chain's CDR3 is CASSLDRLAGGEQFF. CDR3 bases: TGTGCCAGCAGCTTAGATCGGCTAGCGGGAGGTGAGCAGTTCTTC.

The V gene is TRBV6-1, the J gene TRBJ2-3, with 10 bases matching TRBD2. This CDR3 has 15 amino acids. Germline loops: CDR1 MNHNS, CDR2 SASEGT. Trimming took 6 bases from V and 2 from J; bases not matched to a gene: 5. CDR3 sequence reads: CASRGAGGITDTQYF. The DNA for the CDR3 is TGTGCCAGCAGGGGAGCGGGAGGGATCACAGATACGCAGTATTTT.

This clone was counted between two and nine times. J is TRBJ2-7 and V is TRBV11-2; D possibly corresponds to TRBD1 (7 bases). Per the germline V gene, CDR1 is SGHAT and CDR2 is FQNNGV. The CDR3 runs 15 residues. V shed 5 bases and J shed 2 bases, with 16 bases lying between them. The CDR3 coding sequence is TGTGCCAGCAGCAGACTAGGACAGGCCACCTACGAGCAGTACTTC. Translating gives CASSRLGQATYEQYF.

This clone was detected a few times. The rearrangement uses TRBV18 and TRBJ2-5; D not certain. In germline, CDR1 is KGHSH, CDR2 LQKENI. The CDR3 spans 14 residues. Trimming took off 5 bases at V and 2 bases at J, with 12 bases between the two ends. The CDR3 DNA follows: TGTGCCAGCTCATCGGTTGACACTCAAGAGACCCAGTACTTC. It encodes CASSSVDTQETQYF.

This clone has only a few counts. J is TRBJ1-1 and V is TRBV5-1, with TRBD1 matching 8 bases. The CDR3 sequence is 15 residues long. Germline CDR1 reads SGHRS; CDR2 reads YFSETQ. J was trimmed by 2 bases and V by 4 bases; bases with no gene match: 7. This chain's CDR3 is CASSMTGDSNTEAFF. For the CDR3, the DNA is TGCGCCAGCAGCATGACAGGGGACAGCAACACTGAAGCTTTCTTT.

The genes are TRBV4-1 and TRBJ1-2; tentatively, D is TRBD1 (6 bases). Germline-derived CDR1 and CDR2 are MGHRA and YSYEKL. The V end lost 0 bases, the J end lost 2 bases, and 19 bases lay between the germline ends. This CDR3 spans 18 amino acids. For the CDR3, the DNA is TGCGCCAGCAGCCAAGATTGGGGGGGGCGCTCAAGAAACTATGGCTACACCTTC. Protein product: CASSQDWGGRSRNYGYTF.

This clone was counted only a few times. The CDR3, as DNA: TGTGCCAGCAGCCCCGGGCAGGGGTTGGGCGGGGAGCTGTTTTTT. Its protein product is CASSPGQGLGGELFF. The chain employs TRBV6-5 and TRBJ2-2; D is perhaps TRBD1 (6 bases). Germline-derived CDR1 and CDR2 are MNHEY and SVGAGI. The CDR3 is made up of 15 amino acids. V was cut by 6 bases and J by 7 bases, with 18 bases left in between.

V gene TRBV18 combines with J gene TRBJ2-2; 8 bases are a match to TRBD1. The ends lost 6 bases at V and 6 bases at J; junction bases unmatched: 6. CDR1 and CDR2 from the germline V gene are KGHSH and LQKENI. The CDR3 totals 14 residues. The CDR3 spells CASSGQGPAGELFF. The CDR3 DNA reads TGTGCCAGCTCCGGACAGGGCCCTGCCGGGGAGCTGTTTTTT.

The gene calls are TRBV25-1 and TRBJ2-5; 9 nucleotides line up with TRBD2. The germline V gene has CDR1 MGHDK and CDR2 SYGVNS. With 0 bases clipped from V and 5 bases from J, the junction kept 4 bases outside the gene matches. The CDR3 has 15 residues. CDR3 coding DNA: TGTGCCAGCAGTGAATATGCGGGAGGGGGGGAGACCCAGTACTTC. This encodes CASSEYAGGGETQYF.

This chain connects TRBV6-5 to TRBJ2-3; TRBD2 matches at 8 bases. With 2 bases clipped from V and 2 bases from J, the junction kept 6 bases outside the gene matches. From germline, CDR1 is MNHEY and CDR2 SVGAGI. The CDR3 contains 16 residues. CDR3 DNA sequence: TGTGCCAGCAGTTACACGGGAGGGCGTATCACAGATACGCAGTATTTT. Translated, it gives CASSYTGGRITDTQYF.

This clone turned up a few times. The rearrangement links TRBV10-3 to TRBJ2-7; TRBD1 might be the D (5 bases). CDR1 is ENHRY and CDR2 is SYGVKD in the germline V gene. Deletions cut 2 bases from V and 6 bases from J, with 23 bases between. There are 17 residues in the CDR3. CDR3 region: CAISELLRARKDGEQYF. In nucleotides, the CDR3 is TGTGCCATCAGTGAGCTCCTCAGGGCCCGAAAGGACGGCGAGCAGTACTTC.

The sample holds a few counts of this clone. The chain carries TRBV6-5 and TRBJ2-3, with D hard to call. The CDR3 loop spans 14 amino acids. Germline V gives CDR1 MNHEY, CDR2 SVGAGI. Between the trimmed V and J ends, which lost 8 bases and 2 bases, there was a span of 14 bases. The CDR3 reads CASHGSGFTDTQYF. The DNA of the CDR3 is TGTGCCAGCCATGGGTCCGGGTTCACAGATACGCAGTATTTT.

The sample holds a few counts of this clone. This chain joins TRBV13 and TRBJ2-3, with 8 nucleotides matching TRBD2. Trimming took 2 bases from V and 0 from J; bases not matched to a gene: 10. The CDR3 sequence is 18 residues long. Looked up from germline, CDR1 is PRHDT and CDR2 is FYEKMQ (reference sequence). This CDR3 reads CASSLSTLAGTSTDTQYF. The CDR3 DNA reads TGTGCCAGCAGCTTAAGCACCTTAGCGGGGACTAGCACAGATACGCAGTATTTT.

In DNA form, the CDR3 reads TGTGCCAGCAGCTTACAGGGGGACTATGGCTACACCTTC. This sequence encodes CASSLQGDYGYTF. The V and J genes are TRBV7-8 and TRBJ1-2; 7 bases map to TRBD1. This CDR3 is 13 amino acids long. CDR1 is SGHVS and CDR2 is FQNEAQ in the germline V gene. J lost 3 bases, V lost 2 bases, and 0 bases had no gene match. Together with reference TRBV7-8 and TRBJ1-2, the CDR3 gives the full variable domain: GAGVSQSPRYKVAKRGQDVALRCDPISGHVSLFWYQQALGQGPEFLTYFQNEAQLDKSGLPSDRFFAERPEGSVSTLKIQRTQQEDSAVYLCASSLQGDYGYTFGSGTRLTVV.

This clone appeared a few times. V is TRBV10-3 and J is TRBJ1-2; a possible D gene is TRBD1 (6 bases). V was pared by 7 bases and J by 8 bases, with 17 bases between. Germline-derived CDR1 and CDR2 are ENHRY and SYGVKD. The CDR3 is made up of 13 amino acids. CDR3 loop: CAITEEGGLGYTF. Here the CDR3 DNA reads TGTGCCATCACCGAAGAGGGGGGGCTCGGCTACACCTTC.

Only a few counts were recorded for this clone. The V call is TRBV7-2, the J call TRBJ2-7; 9 positions agree with TRBD2. Germline values: CDR1 SGHTA, CDR2 FQGNSA. Trimming took 7 bases from V and 9 from J; bases not matched to a gene: 10. The CDR3 is 13 amino acids. CDR3 nucleotides: TGTGCCAGCACCCAGACTAGCGGTCCAAGGCAGTACTTC. This gives the protein CASTQTSGPRQYF.